This T cell receptor (beta chain) was sequenced for a study of shared clonotypes between healthy human individuals. J gave up 1 base and V 4 bases, and 1 base lay outside the gene matches. The CDR3 covers 14 residues. CDR1 and CDR2 (germline): SQVTM, ANQGSEA. Whole-study findings and limits: Rarefaction indicated that sorted-subset sequencing remained incomplete although depth was large. Naive subsets generally had larger estimated richness than memory subsets.

Into CD45RA+ naive and CD45RA-negative memory subsets, the CD4+ cells were split. As concerns this clone: Its antigen is currently unknown.

Clones were read by immunoSEQ multiplex PCR, and TCRdb kept only the in-frame ones, dropping some. This table holds roughly 2,300,000 clones, 85% to 95% found once. The chain carries TRBV29-1 and TRBJ2-2; 9 nucleotides align to TRBD2. The TCR was taken from a man in his late teens or twenties in good health. Some clones in this sample may be carry-over from other donors' samples. Sequencing input: naive CD4+ T cells from PBMCs. Subset defined: CD45RA+ positively selected. The CDR3 DNA is TGCAGCGTTGTAGCGGGAGTGAACACCGGGGAGCTGTTTTTT. This codes for CSVVAGVNTGELFF.